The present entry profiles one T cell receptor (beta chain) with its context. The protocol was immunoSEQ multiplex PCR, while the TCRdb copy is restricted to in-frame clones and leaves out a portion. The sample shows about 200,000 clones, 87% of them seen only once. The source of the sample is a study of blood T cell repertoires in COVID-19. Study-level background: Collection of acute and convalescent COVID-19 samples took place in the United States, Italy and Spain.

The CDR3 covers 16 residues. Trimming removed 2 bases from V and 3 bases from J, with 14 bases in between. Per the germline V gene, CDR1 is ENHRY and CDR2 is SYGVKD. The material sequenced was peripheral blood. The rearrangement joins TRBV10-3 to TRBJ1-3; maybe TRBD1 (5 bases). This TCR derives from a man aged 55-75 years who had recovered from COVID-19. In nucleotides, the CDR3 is TGTGCCATCAGTGAGGGGCAGGGAACGTTTGGAAACACCATATATTTT. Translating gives CAISEGQGTFGNTIYF.